This T cell receptor (beta chain) was sequenced in a study of technical replicates of blood from a few donors. The ends were cut back, 5 bases at V and 6 bases at J, with 11 bases in the middle. Germline values: CDR1 SGDLS, CDR2 YYNGEE. This CDR3 comprises 12 residues. Here immunoSEQ multiplex PCR was the method, and the copy in TCRdb shows in-frame clones only, minus some. The table lists about 70,000 clones, about 86% of them singletons. This clone is medium-sized by share. The chain carries TRBV9 and TRBJ1-1, with a weak D call TRBD1 (5 bases). This TCR derives from a human donor in good health. Some clones in this sample may be carry-over from other donors' samples. Sequenced material: PBMCs. The CDR3 sequence is CASSGGGAEAFF. DNA of the CDR3: TGTGCCAGCAGTGGAGGAGGGGCTGAAGCTTTCTTT.